The T cell receptor beta chain described here comes from a study of blood T cells in healthy people across ages. It was with a sample-barcoded 5' primer and a J-beta primer mix that a second PCR of about 6 to 12 cycles was run. Using its own MiXCR run on the 5' RACE reads, TCRdb lists one record per CDR3 protein. The sample has 650,000 to 800,000 distinct CDR3 sequences; 44% are singletons. This clonotype was detected only once. V lost 4 bases to trimming and J lost 8 bases; unmatched junction nucleotides: 12. There are 16 residues in the CDR3. CDR1 and CDR2 from the germline V gene are MNHNY and SVGAGI (reference sequence).

The sequenced sample was blood. This rearrangement joins TRBV6-6 to TRBJ1-2, with 11 bases fitting TRBD1. The sequence was obtained from a man in his 60s in good health. The CDR3 protein is CASSSFSPGQGGGYTF. Here the CDR3 DNA reads TGTGCCAGCAGTTCATTTTCCCCGGGACAGGGGGGCGGCTACACCTTC.